This T cell receptor (beta chain) stems from a study of response to subunit inactivated influenza vaccine. Study results and caveats: Each seasonal influenza vaccination, the authors suggested, recruits few new T cells.

V dropped 6 bases and J dropped 3 bases, with 12 bases sitting between them. This CDR3 spans 13 amino acids. TCRdb redid the calling of the RT-PCR reads with MiXCR, one entry per CDR3 protein. The repertoire holds under 750,000 distinct CDR3 sequences, with approximately 10% as singletons. A word on this clonotype: Its matching antigen is unknown.

The chain uses TRBV12-3 or TRBV12-4 and TRBJ2-7; D unresolved. The TCR comes from a man in his fifties who received an inactivated influenza vaccine. The sequenced sample was PBMCs from blood, obtained on the day of vaccination. The CDR3 loop is CASRGPPLYEQYF. The CDR3 nucleotides read TGTGCCAGCAGAGGGCCCCCCCTCTACGAGCAGTACTTC.